This record concerns one T cell receptor beta chain sequence. Its antigen remains unidentified. The data originate from a study of cytomegalovirus exposure and HLA in healthy donors. From germline, CDR1 is MNHEY and CDR2 SMNVEV (reference sequence). This CDR3 has 14 amino acids. V lost 2 bases to trimming and J lost 6 bases; unmatched junction nucleotides: 3. The study ran its PCR with 60 Vbeta and 13 Jbeta primers. Repertoires were generated with immunoSEQ multiplex PCR, while TCRdb's copy carries only in-frame clones and drops some. The sample has fewer than 250,000 clones; approximately 80% are singletons. Overall study results and limits: Testing in vitro showed a few CMV-associated chains specific for CMV antigens.

V usage is TRBV27 and J usage is TRBJ1-5, with 8 bases matching TRBD1. The specimen sequenced was PBMCs. The sequence was obtained from a boy aged 2 to 10 in good health and CMV-seronegative. CDR3 DNA sequence: TGTGCCAGCAGTTTAGGTCAGGGGGCTCAGCCCCAGCATTTT. Its translation: CASSLGQGAQPQHF.